This T cell receptor (beta chain) was retrieved from a study of regulatory T cells in long-lasting Graves disease. Whole-study context: For under 3 months, newly diagnosed Graves' patients had been taking antithyroid drugs. Study-level points and caveats: More public clonotypes were shared by persistent patients (2,741) than by new patients (roughly 910). TRBV28 was favored in persistent disease, as were TRBJ1-2 and TRBJ2-5.

Concerning this clonotype: Its antigen is undetermined.

This CDR3 is 14 amino acids long. Looked up from germline, CDR1 is LGHDT and CDR2 is YNNKEL (reference sequence). The germline V and J ends were trimmed by 0 bases and 7 bases, with 9 bases remaining between them. Both iRepertoire HTBI primers and Arm-PCR of CDR3 regions were used to build the TCR beta libraries. TCRdb recomputed calls from the multiplex PCR reads with MiXCR, one row per CDR3 protein. The sample has around 250,000 distinct CDR3 sequences; about 19% are singletons. Regarding time point: newly diagnosed GD, antithyroid drugs for less than 3 months. PBMC RNA was the source of the TCR library.

This specimen consisted of peripheral blood mononuclear cells (PBMCs), obtained at new diagnosis, from a patient treated with antithyroid drugs. The genes are TRBV3-1 and TRBJ1-4, with D maybe TRBD1 (6 bases). This TCR was sampled from a female donor with Graves disease. The CDR3, as DNA: TGTGCCAGCAGCCAAGATGGGGGCAGTGAAAAACTGTTTTTT. It translates to CASSQDGGSEKLFF.